This T cell receptor (beta chain) appears in the sequencing data of a study of blood T cell repertoires in COVID-19. CDR3 size: 13 residues. CDR1 and CDR2 from the germline V gene are MNHEY and SVGAGI. V lost 6 bases and J 6 bases, leaving 12 bases between the germline ends. This clone was detected a few times. Profiling relied on immunoSEQ multiplex PCR, and the TCRdb table lists in-frame clones only, not all of them. The sample consists of a few hundred thousand clones, 65% to 85% of them appearing once. The TCR originated in a person aged 65-85 years with COVID-19, enrolled during active disease. This sequence joins TRBV6-5 and TRBJ1-5, with a possible D match to TRBD1 (6 bases). Specimen: peripheral blood. CDR3 residues: CASSPARGQPQHF. DNA of the CDR3: TGTGCCAGCAGCCCCGCCAGGGGTCAGCCCCAGCATTTT.